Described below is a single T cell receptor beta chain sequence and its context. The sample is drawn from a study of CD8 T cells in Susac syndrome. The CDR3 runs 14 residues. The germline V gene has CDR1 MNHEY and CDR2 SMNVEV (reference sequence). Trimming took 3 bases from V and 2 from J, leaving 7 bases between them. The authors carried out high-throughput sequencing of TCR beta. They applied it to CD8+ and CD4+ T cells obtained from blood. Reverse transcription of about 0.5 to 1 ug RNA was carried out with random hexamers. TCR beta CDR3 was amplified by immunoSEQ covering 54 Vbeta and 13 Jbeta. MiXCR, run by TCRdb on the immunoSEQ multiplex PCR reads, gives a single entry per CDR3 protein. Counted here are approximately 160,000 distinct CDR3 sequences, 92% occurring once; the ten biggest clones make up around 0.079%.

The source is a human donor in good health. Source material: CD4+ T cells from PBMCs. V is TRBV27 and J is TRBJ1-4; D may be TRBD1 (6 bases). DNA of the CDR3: TGTGCCAGCAGTTTGCAGGGGACTAATGAAAAACTGTTTTTT. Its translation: CASSLQGTNEKLFF.